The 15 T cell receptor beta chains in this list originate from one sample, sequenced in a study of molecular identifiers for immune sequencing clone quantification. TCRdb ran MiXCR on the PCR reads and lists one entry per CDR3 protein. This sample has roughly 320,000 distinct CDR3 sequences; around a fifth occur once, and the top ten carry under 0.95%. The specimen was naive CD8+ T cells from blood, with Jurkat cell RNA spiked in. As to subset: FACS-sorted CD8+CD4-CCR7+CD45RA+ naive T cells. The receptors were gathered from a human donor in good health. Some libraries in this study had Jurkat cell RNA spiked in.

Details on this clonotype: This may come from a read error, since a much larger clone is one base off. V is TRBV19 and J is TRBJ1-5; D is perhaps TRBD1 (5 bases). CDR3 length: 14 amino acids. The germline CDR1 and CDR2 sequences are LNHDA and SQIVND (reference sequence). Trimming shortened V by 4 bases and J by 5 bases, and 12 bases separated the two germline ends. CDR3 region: CASSTQGGDQPQHF. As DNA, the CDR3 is TGTGCCAGTAGTACCCAGGGAGGGGATCAGCCCCAGCATTTT.

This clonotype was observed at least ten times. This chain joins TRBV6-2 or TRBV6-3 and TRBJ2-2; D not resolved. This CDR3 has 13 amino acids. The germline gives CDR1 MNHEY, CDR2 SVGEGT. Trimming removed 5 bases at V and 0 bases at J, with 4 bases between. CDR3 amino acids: CASSHPNTGELFF. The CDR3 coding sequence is TGTGCCAGCAGTCACCCGAACACCGGGGAGCTGTTTTTT.

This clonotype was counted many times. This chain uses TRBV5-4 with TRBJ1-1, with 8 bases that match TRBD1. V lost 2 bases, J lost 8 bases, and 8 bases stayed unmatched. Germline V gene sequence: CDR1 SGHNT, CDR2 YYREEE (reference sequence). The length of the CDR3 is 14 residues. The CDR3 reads CASSFGQGNLEAFF. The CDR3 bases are TGTGCCAGCAGCTTTGGACAGGGTAATTTGGAAGCTTTCTTT.

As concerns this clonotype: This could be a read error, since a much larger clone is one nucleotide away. The CDR3 sequence is CAISEFNFVRTQNTEAFF. As DNA, the CDR3 is TGTGCCATCAGTGAATTTAATTTCGTAAGGACACAGAACACTGAAGCTTTCTTT. This sequence joins TRBV2 and TRBJ1-1; a weak D match, TRBD1 (5 bases). The CDR3 has 18 amino acids. The V gene's germline CDR1 is SNHLY and CDR2 FYNNEI.

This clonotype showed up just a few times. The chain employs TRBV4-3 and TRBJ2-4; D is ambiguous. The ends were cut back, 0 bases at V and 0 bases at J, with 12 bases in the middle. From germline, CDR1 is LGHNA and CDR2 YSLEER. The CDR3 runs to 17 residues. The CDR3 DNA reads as TGCGCCAGCAGCCAAGATTGGGTCAGCGTAGCCAAAAACATTCAGTACTTC. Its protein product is CASSQDWVSVAKNIQYF.

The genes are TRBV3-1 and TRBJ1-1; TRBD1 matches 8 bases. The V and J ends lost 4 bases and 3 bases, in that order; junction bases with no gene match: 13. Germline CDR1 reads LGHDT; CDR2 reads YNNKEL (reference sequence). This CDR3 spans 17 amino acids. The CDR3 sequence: CASSPSGQGAADTEAFF. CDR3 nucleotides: TGTGCCAGCAGCCCAAGCGGGCAGGGGGCGGCGGACACTGAAGCTTTCTTT. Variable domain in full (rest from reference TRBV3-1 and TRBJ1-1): DTAVSQTPKYLVTQMGNDKSIKCEQNLGHDTMYWYKQDSKKFLKIMFSYNNKELIINETVPNRFSPKSPDKAHLNLHINSLELGDSAVYFCASSPSGQGAADTEAFFGQGTRLTVV.

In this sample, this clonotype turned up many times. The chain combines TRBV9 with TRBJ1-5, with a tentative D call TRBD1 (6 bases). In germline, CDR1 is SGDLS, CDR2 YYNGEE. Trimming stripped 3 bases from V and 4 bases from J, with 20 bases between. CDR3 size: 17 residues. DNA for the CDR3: TGTGCCAGCAGCGGTGGACAGACTGTAACACGAAATCAGCCCCAGCATTTT. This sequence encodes CASSGGQTVTRNQPQHF.

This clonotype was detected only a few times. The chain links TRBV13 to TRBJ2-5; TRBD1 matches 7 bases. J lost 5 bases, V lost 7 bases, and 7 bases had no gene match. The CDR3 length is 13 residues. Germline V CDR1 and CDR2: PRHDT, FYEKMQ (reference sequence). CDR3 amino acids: CASIRTGGETQYF. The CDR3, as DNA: TGTGCCAGCATAAGGACAGGTGGGGAGACCCAGTACTTC.

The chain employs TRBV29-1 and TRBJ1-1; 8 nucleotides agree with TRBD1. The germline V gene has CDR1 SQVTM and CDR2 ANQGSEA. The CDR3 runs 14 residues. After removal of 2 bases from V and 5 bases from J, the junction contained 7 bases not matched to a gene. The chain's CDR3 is CSVEPQGAYTEAFF. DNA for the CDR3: TGCAGCGTTGAACCCCAGGGGGCTTATACTGAAGCTTTCTTT.

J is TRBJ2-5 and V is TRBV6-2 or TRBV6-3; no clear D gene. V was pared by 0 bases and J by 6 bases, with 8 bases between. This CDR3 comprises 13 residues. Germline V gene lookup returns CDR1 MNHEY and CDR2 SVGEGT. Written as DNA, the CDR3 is TGTGCCAGCAGTTACTCGATAATCCAGACCCAGTACTTC. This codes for CASSYSIIQTQYF.

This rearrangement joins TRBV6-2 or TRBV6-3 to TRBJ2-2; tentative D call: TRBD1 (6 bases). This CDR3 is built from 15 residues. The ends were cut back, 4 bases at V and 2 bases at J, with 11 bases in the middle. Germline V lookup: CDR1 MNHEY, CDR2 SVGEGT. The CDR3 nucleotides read TGTGCCAGCAGTTTCACAGGGATCAACACCGGGGAGCTGTTTTTT. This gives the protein CASSFTGINTGELFF.

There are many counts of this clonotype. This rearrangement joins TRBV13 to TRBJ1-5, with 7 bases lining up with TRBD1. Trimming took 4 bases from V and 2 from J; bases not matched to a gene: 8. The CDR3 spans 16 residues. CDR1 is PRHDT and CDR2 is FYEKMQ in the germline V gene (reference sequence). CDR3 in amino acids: CASSSGDRDGNQPQHF. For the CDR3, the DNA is TGTGCCAGCAGCTCGGGAGACAGGGACGGCAATCAGCCCCAGCATTTT.

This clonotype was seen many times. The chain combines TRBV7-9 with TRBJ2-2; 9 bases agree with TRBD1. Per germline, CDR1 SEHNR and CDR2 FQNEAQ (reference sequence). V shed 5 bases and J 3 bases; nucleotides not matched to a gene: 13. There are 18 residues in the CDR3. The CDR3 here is CASSLTRPGQGDTGELFF. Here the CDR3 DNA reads TGTGCCAGCAGCCTAACCCGACCGGGACAGGGAGACACCGGGGAGCTGTTTTTT. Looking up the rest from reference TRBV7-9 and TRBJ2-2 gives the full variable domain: DTGVSQNPRHKITKRGQNVTFRCDPISEHNRLYWYRQTLGQGPEFLTYFQNEAQLEKSRLLSDRFSAERPKGSFSTLEIQRTEQGDSAMYLCASSLTRPGQGDTGELFFGEGSRLTVL.

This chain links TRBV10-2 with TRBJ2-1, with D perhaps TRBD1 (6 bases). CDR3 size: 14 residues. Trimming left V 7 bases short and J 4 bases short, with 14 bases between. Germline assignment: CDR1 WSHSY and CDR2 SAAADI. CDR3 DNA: TGCGCCAGCACCGAGGACAGCCTATACAATGAGCAGTTCTTC. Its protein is CASTEDSLYNEQFF.

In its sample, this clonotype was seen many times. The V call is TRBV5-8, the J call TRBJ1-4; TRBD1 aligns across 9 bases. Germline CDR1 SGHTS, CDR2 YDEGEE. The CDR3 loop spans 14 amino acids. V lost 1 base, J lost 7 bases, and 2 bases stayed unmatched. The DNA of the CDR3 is TGTGCCAGCAGCTTGTGGGACAGGGCTGAAAAACTGTTTTTT. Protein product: CASSLWDRAEKLFF. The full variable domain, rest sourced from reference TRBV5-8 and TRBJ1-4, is EAGVTQSPTHLIKTRGQQATLRCSPISGHTSVYWYQQALGLGLQFLLWYDEGEERNRGNFPPRFSGRQFPNYSSELNVNALELEDSALYLCASSLWDRAEKLFFGSGTQLSVL.